These 23 T cell receptor beta chains originate from one sample sequenced in a study of technical replicates of blood from several donors. Sequencing was performed with immunoSEQ multiplex PCR; in TCRdb, only in-frame clones are kept and a portion is missing. This sample has tens of thousands of clones; 92% occur once, and the top ten carry 0.27%. Sequencing was carried out using T cells isolated from PBMCs. The source of these receptors is a human donor in good health.

The chain joins TRBV18 to TRBJ2-2, with D maybe TRBD2 (5 bases). The CDR3 contains 16 residues. From germline, CDR1 is KGHSH and CDR2 LQKENI. The V gene lost 3 bases and the J gene lost 2 bases, with 13 bases spanning the gap. DNA of the CDR3: TGTGCCAGCTCACCGGAGGCAGGTCCTAACACCGGGGAGCTGTTTTTT. Residues: CASSPEAGPNTGELFF.

This clone was seen only a few times. The chain has TRBV14 and TRBJ2-5; a possible D gene is TRBD2 (6 bases). The CDR3 consists of 15 residues. Germline V gives CDR1 SGHDN, CDR2 FVKESK. V was cut by 1 base and J by 4 bases, with 13 bases left in between. The CDR3 spells CASSQVAGLRETQYF. The CDR3 nucleotides read TGTGCCAGCAGCCAAGTGGCGGGGTTGAGAGAGACCCAGTACTTC. The whole variable domain, remainder taken from reference TRBV14 and TRBJ2-5, is EAGVTQFPSHSVIEKGQTVTLRCDPISGHDNLYWYRRVMGKEIKFLLHFVKESKQDESGMPNNRFLAERTGGTYSTLKVQPAELEDSGVYFCASSQVAGLRETQYFGPGTRLLVL.

This clone turned up a few times. The chain links TRBV30 to TRBJ1-1, with 7 bases aligning to TRBD1. The trim removed 2 bases at V and 5 bases at J, leaving 5 bases unmatched. Germline V gene data show CDR1 as GTSNPN and CDR2 as SVGIG (reference sequence). This CDR3 region has 13 residues. This CDR3 is CAWSLTGRTEAFF. The CDR3, as DNA: TGTGCCTGGAGTCTGACAGGGAGAACTGAAGCTTTCTTT.

V is TRBV7-2 and J is TRBJ1-6; no definite D call. The CDR3 sequence is 16 residues long. From germline, CDR1 is SGHTA and CDR2 FQGNSA. V dropped 3 bases and J dropped 3 bases, with 12 bases sitting between them. CDR3 sequence reads: CASSLSSGLYNSPLHF. The CDR3 DNA sequence: TGTGCCAGCAGCTTGTCAAGCGGCCTCTATAATTCACCCCTCCACTTT.

V and J are TRBV6-5 and TRBJ2-2, with D perhaps matching TRBD2 (6 bases). CDR3 length: 15 amino acids. Germline CDR1 MNHEY, CDR2 SVGAGI. V was pared by 6 bases and J by 6 bases, with 17 bases between. The DNA of the CDR3 is TGTGCCAGCAGCACCCAACGGGAGCCCCCCGGGGAGCTGTTTTTT. It codes for CASSTQREPPGELFF.

CDR3 DNA sequence: TGTGCCAGCAGTGAAACTAGGGACAGCTACGAGCAGTACTTC. Translation: CASSETRDSYEQYF. The genes are TRBV2 and TRBJ2-7, with TRBD1 matching over 7 bases. The V and J ends lost 2 bases and 3 bases, in that order; junction bases with no gene match: 4. This CDR3 contains 14 residues. Germline V gives CDR1 SNHLY, CDR2 FYNNEI.

This clone was detected only once. The CDR3 DNA reads TGTGCCAGCAGCAAATTACCCTATGAGGAAGCGGGGGCTAATGAAAAACTGTTTTTT. This translates into CASSKLPYEEAGANEKLFF. The genes are TRBV21-1 and TRBJ1-4. TRBV21-1 is a documented pseudogene. The CDR3 is 19 amino acids.

The CDR3 DNA is TGTGCCAGCTCACCTGGGCTCAGCGGCCACGAGCAGTACTTC. Its translation is CASSPGLSGHEQYF. This chain uses TRBV18 with TRBJ2-7; tentative D call: TRBD2 (5 bases). The CDR3 contains 14 residues. V was trimmed by 3 bases and J by 5 bases, leaving 14 bases between them. Germline loops: CDR1 KGHSH, CDR2 LQKENI.

The V gene is TRBV19, the J gene TRBJ1-6; TRBD1 aligns across 10 bases. CDR3 length: 15 amino acids. The ends lost 6 bases at V and 6 bases at J; junction bases unmatched: 5. CDR1 LNHDA and CDR2 SQIVND come from the germline V gene (reference sequence). CDR3: CASSPRTGGNSPLHF. The CDR3 DNA follows: TGTGCCAGTAGCCCCAGGACAGGGGGTAATTCACCCCTCCACTTT.

CDR3 in amino acids: CASSGPSQSQRVRDTQYF. The CDR3 DNA is TGTGCCAGCAGCGGGCCTTCCCAATCACAACGGGTGAGGGATACGCAGTATTTT. The chain joins TRBV9 to TRBJ2-3, with no clear D. Trimming shortened V by 3 bases and J by 6 bases, and 26 bases separated the two germline ends. CDR1 and CDR2 from the germline V gene are SGDLS and YYNGEE. This CDR3 is built from 18 residues. Full variable domain (outside the CDR3, taken from reference TRBV9 and TRBJ2-3): DSGVTQTPKHLITATGQRVTLRCSPRSGDLSVYWYQQSLDQGLQFLIQYYNGEERAKGNILERFSAQQFPDLHSELNLSSLELGDSALYFCASSGPSQSQRVRDTQYFGPGTRLTVL.

Here the CDR3 reads CASSQGRGVYNEQFF. In DNA, the CDR3 is TGTGCCAGCTCTCAGGGGCGGGGGGTATACAATGAGCAGTTCTTC. The J gene is TRBJ2-1, the V gene TRBV25-1, with 8 bases that match TRBD2. The CDR3 covers 15 residues. V lost 8 bases, J lost 4 bases, and 10 bases stayed unmatched. Looked up from germline, CDR1 is MGHDK and CDR2 is SYGVNS.

The V gene is TRBV4-2, the J gene TRBJ2-3; no clear D. Germline V gene lookup returns CDR1 LGHNA and CDR2 YNFKEQ. The germline V and J ends were trimmed by 0 bases and 0 bases, with 7 bases remaining between them. CDR3 length: 15 residues. The CDR3: CASSQDQASTDTQYF. The CDR3 DNA sequence: TGTGCCAGCAGCCAAGACCAAGCTAGCACAGATACGCAGTATTTT.

This chain links TRBV6-4 with TRBJ1-2; D is uncertain. CDR3 length: 16 amino acids. The germline V gene has CDR1 MRHNA and CDR2 SNTAGT. The V end lost 6 bases, the J end lost 4 bases, and 21 bases lay between the germline ends. DNA for the CDR3: TGTGCCAGCAGGCCGGGGTCTTCGGGGTCCTTCTATGGCTACACCTTC. Translated, it gives CASRPGSSGSFYGYTF.

The chain couples TRBV6-1 to TRBJ1-2; 7 nucleotides align to TRBD1. There are 14 residues in the CDR3. The V gene's germline CDR1 is MNHNS and CDR2 SASEGT. V was pared by 5 bases and J by 8 bases, with 11 bases of the junction left unmatched. CDR3 amino acids: CASSWQGDSQGYTF. The CDR3 DNA sequence: TGTGCCAGCAGTTGGCAGGGGGATTCACAGGGCTACACCTTC.

The chain couples TRBV19 to TRBJ1-5; 7 bases are shared with TRBD1. After removal of 4 bases from V and 6 bases from J, the junction contained 15 bases not matched to a gene. The CDR3 runs 17 residues. Looked up from germline, CDR1 is LNHDA and CDR2 is SQIVND (reference sequence). CDR3 amino acids: CASSTRQGVPQSQPQHF. The CDR3 DNA is TGTGCCAGTAGTACCCGACAGGGTGTACCCCAAAGTCAGCCCCAGCATTTT.

The chain is built from TRBV4-1 and TRBJ2-7; the match to TRBD2 covers 7 bases. The CDR3 totals 16 residues. Germline V lookup: CDR1 MGHRA, CDR2 YSYEKL. J was trimmed by 3 bases and V by 3 bases; bases with no gene match: 11. CDR3 loop: CASSQEPGLLNYEQYF. The CDR3 DNA reads as TGCGCCAGCAGCCAGGAACCGGGACTACTAAACTACGAGCAGTACTTC.

The chain recombines TRBV28 with TRBJ2-1, with D tentatively TRBD2 (6 bases). Germline loops: CDR1 MDHEN, CDR2 SYDVKM. Trimming shortened V by 3 bases and J by 5 bases, and 14 bases separated the two germline ends. The CDR3 is 15 residues long. CDR3 nucleotide sequence: TGTGCCAGCAGTTTCCCTGGGATAGCGGACAATGAGCAGTTCTTC. Protein product: CASSFPGIADNEQFF.

This clone was seen just once. At one of its ends the junction is not consistent with the germline gene, which may arise from a read error. The rearrangement uses TRBV19 and TRBJ2-1; 9 positions match TRBD2. CDR1 and CDR2 (germline): LNHDA, SQIVND (reference sequence). The length of the CDR3 is 15 residues. Here the CDR3 DNA reads TGTGCCAGTACTATAGCGGGAGCCCCATACAATGAGCAGTTCTTC. This sequence encodes CASTIAGAPYNEQFF.

V and J are TRBV7-6 and TRBJ1-2; 8 positions agree with TRBD1. V was clipped by 5 bases and J by 10 bases; unmatched bases: 12. Germline loops: CDR1 SGHVS, CDR2 FNYEAQ. The CDR3 spans 14 residues. CDR3 amino acids: CASSPGTGAAFYTF. CDR3 nucleotide sequence: TGTGCCAGCAGCCCCGGGACAGGTGCGGCCTTCTACACCTTC.

V is TRBV11-2 and J is TRBJ2-7, with TRBD2 matching over 14 bases. This CDR3 has 19 amino acids. Trimming took 1 base from V and 6 from J; bases not matched to a gene: 14. The germline CDR1 and CDR2 sequences are SGHAT and FQNNGV. The CDR3 is CASSLVGGLAGGPPFEQYF. CDR3 DNA: TGTGCCAGCAGCTTAGTTGGTGGACTAGCGGGAGGCCCCCCCTTCGAGCAGTACTTC.

This chain uses TRBV2 with TRBJ1-1, with 8 positions matching TRBD1. Germline values: CDR1 SNHLY, CDR2 FYNNEI. The CDR3 runs 14 residues. V lost 7 bases to trimming and J lost 7 bases; unmatched junction nucleotides: 11. CDR3 in DNA: TGTGCCAGCATTCGGGGTCAGGGGGCTAGTGAAGCTTTCTTT. It specifies CASIRGQGASEAFF.

The rearrangement links TRBV28 to TRBJ2-1, with 7 bases aligning to TRBD2. CDR3 length: 15 residues. V was pared by 10 bases and J by 2 bases, with 11 bases of the junction left unmatched. Germline V gene lookup returns CDR1 MDHEN and CDR2 SYDVKM. CDR3 nucleotide sequence: TGTGCCACCTCGGGCGGGAGAATCGCCTACAATGAGCAGTTCTTC. Amino acid sequence: CATSGGRIAYNEQFF.

V and J are TRBV27 and TRBJ2-1; D may be TRBD2 (5 bases). The CDR3 covers 13 residues. CDR1 and CDR2 (germline): MNHEY, SMNVEV (reference sequence). V was trimmed by 4 bases and J by 4 bases, leaving 8 bases between them. In nucleotides, the CDR3 is TGTGCCAGCAGTTCCGGGGTTTACAATGAGCAGTTCTTC. Translated: CASSSGVYNEQFF.